This T cell receptor (beta chain) was profiled in a study of blood T cell repertoires in COVID-19. For the study at large: Donors in the United States, Italy and Spain gave samples during acute or convalescent COVID-19. The cDNA or gDNA used as material had been derived from T cells, B-cell-depleted T cells, or PBMCs.

As originally analysed: Nucleated cell number was recorded as an estimate derived from reference gene primer amplification. Measured with immunoSEQ multiplex PCR; TCRdb has only the in-frame clones, and not every one. V, J and clone size are those of that table, while D and trimming were read from the DNA. The sample lists roughly 130,000 clones; roughly four fifths were seen once. This clone occurred a few times. The sequenced sample consisted of peripheral blood. The receptor comes from a woman in her fifties or sixties with acute or convalescent COVID-19.

The CDR3 loop is CASSEVTGPYGYTF. As DNA, the CDR3 is TGTGCCAGCAGTGAGGTCACAGGGCCCTATGGCTACACCTTC. The J gene is TRBJ1-2, the V gene TRBV2, with D possibly TRBD1 on 6 matching bases. This CDR3 has 14 amino acids. Trimming took off 3 bases at V and 4 bases at J, with 12 bases between the two ends. Germline V gene sequence: CDR1 SNHLY, CDR2 FYNNEI.